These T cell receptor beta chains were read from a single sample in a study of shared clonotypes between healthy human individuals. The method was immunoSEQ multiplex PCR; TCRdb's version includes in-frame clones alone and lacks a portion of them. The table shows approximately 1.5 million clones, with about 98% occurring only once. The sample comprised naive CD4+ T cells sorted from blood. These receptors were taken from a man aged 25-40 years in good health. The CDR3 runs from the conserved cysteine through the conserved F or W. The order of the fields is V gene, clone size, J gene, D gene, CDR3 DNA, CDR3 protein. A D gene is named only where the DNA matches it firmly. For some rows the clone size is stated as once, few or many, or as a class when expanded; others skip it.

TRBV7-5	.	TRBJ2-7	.	TGTGTCAGAAGCCCCATTAGCGGGAGACCGCCGGGAAACGAGCAGTACTTC	CVRSPISGRPPGNEQYF
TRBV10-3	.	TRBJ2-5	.	TGTGCCATCAGTCTGGGGGAAGGGGAGACCCAGTACTTC	CAISLGEGETQYF
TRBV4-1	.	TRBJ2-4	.	TGCGCCAGCAGCCAAGCCCAGGGTAAGGACATTCAGTACTTC	CASSQAQGKDIQYF
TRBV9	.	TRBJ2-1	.	TGTGCCAGCAGCGTCGGTGATAGCTCCTACAATGAGCAGTTCTTC	CASSVGDSSYNEQFF
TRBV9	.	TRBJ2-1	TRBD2	TGTGCCAGCAGCGTAGCTCGGACTAGCGTCCATGAGCAGTTCTTC	CASSVARTSVHEQFF
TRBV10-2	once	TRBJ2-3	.	TGCGCCACGGGCGGCACAGATACGCAGTATTTT	CATGGTDTQYF
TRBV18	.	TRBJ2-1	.	TGTGCCAGCTCACCAAGGACAGTAGAGTACAATGAGCAGTTCTTC	CASSPRTVEYNEQFF
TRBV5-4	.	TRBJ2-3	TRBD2	TGTGCCAGCAGCTTGCGACTAGCGGGAGGGAGAAGGGTCGCAGATACGCAGTATTTT	CASSLRLAGGRRVADTQYF
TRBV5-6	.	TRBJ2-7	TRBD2	TGTGCCAGCAGCTTGGGGCTAGCGGATTCCTACGAGCAGTACTTC	CASSLGLADSYEQYF
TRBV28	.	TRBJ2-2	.	TGTGCCAGCAGTTTACCCGGAGGGCAACCGCTGAACACCGGGGAGCTGTTTTTT	CASSLPGGQPLNTGELFF
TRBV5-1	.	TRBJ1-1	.	TGCGCCAGCAGCGCGACAGGGAACACTGAAGCTTTCTTT	CASSATGNTEAFF
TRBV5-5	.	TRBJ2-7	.	TGTGCCAGCAGCTTGTCCGGACTCCCACAATACGAGCAGTACTTC	CASSLSGLPQYEQYF
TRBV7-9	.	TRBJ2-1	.	TGTGCCAGCAGCTTAGCGCTCCGGGCCTACAATGAGCAGTTCTTC	CASSLALRAYNEQFF
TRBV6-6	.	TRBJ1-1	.	TGTGCCAGCAGTGAGACAGGAACTGAAGCTTTCTTT	CASSETGTEAFF
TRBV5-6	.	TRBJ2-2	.	TGTGCCAGCAGCTTGGTTCTTGTCACCGGGGAGCTGTTTTTT	CASSLVLVTGELFF
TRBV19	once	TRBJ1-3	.	TGTGCCAGTAGTCTCGGACGCCGGCTTAACACCATATATTTT	CASSLGRRLNTIYF
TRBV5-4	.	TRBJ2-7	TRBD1	TGTGCCAGCAGCGCTGTACCGGGACAGATCTACGAGCAGTACTTC	CASSAVPGQIYEQYF
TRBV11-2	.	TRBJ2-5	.	TGTGCCAGCAGCTTAGCGTTGGGGAGGTTGTGGTCTAGCCAAGAGACCCAGTACTTC	CASSLALGRLWSSQETQYF
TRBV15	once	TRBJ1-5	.	TGTGCCACCAGCAGAGATCGGGGGGCCGTAAATCAGCCCCAGCATTTT	CATSRDRGAVNQPQHF
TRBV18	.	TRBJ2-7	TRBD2	TGTGCCAGCTCAGTAGCGGGAGTCTACGAGCAGTACTTC	CASSVAGVYEQYF
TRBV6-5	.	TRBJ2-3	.	TGTGCCAGCAGTTACCAGGGTAGGGCAGATACGCAGTATTTT	CASSYQGRADTQYF
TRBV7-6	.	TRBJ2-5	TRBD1	TGTGCCAGCAGCTCAGCGAGGGGGCGAGGAGGGACCCAGTACTTC	CASSSARGRGGTQYF
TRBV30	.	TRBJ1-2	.	TGTGCCCGCAGGGTGGACTATGGCTACACCTTC	CARRVDYGYTF
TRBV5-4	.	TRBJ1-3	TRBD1	TGTGCCAGCAGCTCAGGGGGCCAGAGCTCTGGAAACACCATATATTTT	CASSSGGQSSGNTIYF
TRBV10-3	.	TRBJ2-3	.	TGTGCCATCGGGCTAGGGGCCACAGATACGCAGTATTTT	CAIGLGATDTQYF
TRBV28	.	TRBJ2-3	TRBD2	TGTGCCAGCAGGGAAAGGAGCGGGAGGGTCACAGATACGCAGTATTTT	CASRERSGRVTDTQYF
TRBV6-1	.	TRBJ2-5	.	TGTGCCAGCAGTGAACTTACAGGGCGGTCAGAGACCCAGTACTTC	CASSELTGRSETQYF
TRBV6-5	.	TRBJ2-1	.	TGTGCCAGCAGGGATCGACAGGTCTACAATGAGCAGTTCTTC	CASRDRQVYNEQFF
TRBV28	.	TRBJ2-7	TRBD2	TGTGCCACCGGGGGTAGCGGGATCCCCCACGAGCAGTACTTC	CATGGSGIPHEQYF
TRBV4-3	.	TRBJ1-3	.	TGCGCCAGCAGCCAAGTGAGGGGACGGGGAAACACCATATATTTT	CASSQVRGRGNTIYF
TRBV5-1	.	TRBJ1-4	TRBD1	TGCGCCAGCAGCGGATCCGGGACAGGGGGTGAAAAACTGTTTTTT	CASSGSGTGGEKLFF
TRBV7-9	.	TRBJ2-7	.	TGTGCCAGCAGCCCCGGTCGGGCGGCAGGTTACGAGCAGTACTTC	CASSPGRAAGYEQYF
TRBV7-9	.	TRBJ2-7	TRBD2	TGTGCCAGCAGCACCGGACTAGCTGTTCCGGACGAGCAGTACTTC	CASSTGLAVPDEQYF
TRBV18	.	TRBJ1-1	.	TGTGCCAGCTCACCACCGGCAGGGGATAGACGTGAAGCTTTCTTT	CASSPPAGDRREAFF
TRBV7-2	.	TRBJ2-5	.	TGTGCCAGCAGCTTAGGGGTTACAGAAGAGACCCAGTACTTC	CASSLGVTEETQYF
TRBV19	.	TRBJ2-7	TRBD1	TGTGCCAGTAGTTTGGGACAGGCAGCCTACGAGCAGTACTTC	CASSLGQAAYEQYF
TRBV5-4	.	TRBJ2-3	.	TGTGCCAGCAGCTTTGGGGAAGATACGCAGTATTTT	CASSFGEDTQYF
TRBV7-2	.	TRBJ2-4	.	TGTGCCAGCAGCTTAGAGTTACAGCTAGCCAAAAACATTCAGTACTTC	CASSLELQLAKNIQYF
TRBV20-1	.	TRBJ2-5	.	TGCAGTGCGGAAAGAGAAGAGACCCAGTACTTC	CSAEREETQYF
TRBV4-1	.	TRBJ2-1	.	TGCGCCAGCAGCCAAGCAGGTATTTCCTCCTACAATGGGCAGTTCTTC	CASSQAGISSYNGQFF
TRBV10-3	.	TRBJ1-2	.	TGTGCCATCAGTGAAAAGGTTAACTATGGCTACACCTTC	CAISEKVNYGYTF
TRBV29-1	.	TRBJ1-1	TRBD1	TGCAGCGCCTGGGACAGGGTTATCACTGAAGCTTTCTTT	CSAWDRVITEAFF
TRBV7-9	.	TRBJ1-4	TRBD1	TGTGCCAGCAGGGACTGGACAGGAAAGGATGAAAAACTGTTTTTT	CASRDWTGKDEKLFF
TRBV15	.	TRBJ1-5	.	TGTGCCACCCGACGGTTTGACAATCAGCCCCAGCATTTT	CATRRFDNQPQHF
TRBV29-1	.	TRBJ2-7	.	TGCAGCGTAAGACAGGGAGGCGACGAGCAGTACTTC	CSVRQGGDEQYF
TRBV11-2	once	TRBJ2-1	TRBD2	TGTGCCAGCAGCCCACGTCTAGCGGGAGAATCCTCCTCCTACAATGAGCAGTTCTTC	CASSPRLAGESSSYNEQFF
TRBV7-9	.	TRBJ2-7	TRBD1	TGTGCCAGCAGCTTAGGTCTGGAGGGGACAGGCTCCTACGAGCAGTACTTC	CASSLGLEGTGSYEQYF
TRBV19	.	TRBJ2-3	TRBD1	TGTGCCAGTAGTCCCGGGACAGGGTCGGGTACAGATACGCAGTATTTT	CASSPGTGSGTDTQYF
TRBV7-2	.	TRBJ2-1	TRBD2	TGTGCCAGCAGCTTAATGCGGACTAGCGGCAATGAGCAGTTCTTC	CASSLMRTSGNEQFF
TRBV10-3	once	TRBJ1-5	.	TGTGCCATCAGTGAAGTGTCAGGTGGAGGCAATCAGCCCCAGCATTTT	CAISEVSGGGNQPQHF
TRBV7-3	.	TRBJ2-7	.	TGTGCCAGCAGCTTAGGGACAACCTACGAGCAGTACTTC	CASSLGTTYEQYF
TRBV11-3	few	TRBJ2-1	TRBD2	TGTGCCAGCAGTAGCGGGAGTGGCAATGAGCAGTTCTTC	CASSSGSGNEQFF
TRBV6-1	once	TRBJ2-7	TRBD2	TGTGCCAGCAGTGAAGCACGGACTAGCGGCGGATACTACGAGCAGTACTTC	CASSEARTSGGYYEQYF
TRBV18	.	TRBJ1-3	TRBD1	TGTGCCAGCTCACCACTTCGAACCGGGACAGGGAACCTCCCTGGAAACACCATATATTTT	CASSPLRTGTGNLPGNTIYF
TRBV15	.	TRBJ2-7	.	TGTGCCACCAGCAGAGGCACGACAGCAATCCTCAGCGAGCAGTACTTC	CATSRGTTAILSEQYF
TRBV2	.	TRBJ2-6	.	TGTGCCAGCAGTCAGTATGGGGCTGGGGCCAACGTCCTGACTTTC	CASSQYGAGANVLTF
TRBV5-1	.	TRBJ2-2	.	TGCGCCAGCAGCCAGGGACAAACGAACACCGGGGAGCTGTTTTTT	CASSQGQTNTGELFF
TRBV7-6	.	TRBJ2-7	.	TGTGCCAGCAGCACCGACAGAGGCTACGAGCAGTACTTC	CASSTDRGYEQYF
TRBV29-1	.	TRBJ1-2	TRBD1	TGCAGCGTTGGACAGGGGGCGAGGAACTATGGCTACACCTTC	CSVGQGARNYGYTF
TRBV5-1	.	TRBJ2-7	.	TGCGCCAGCAGCTTGGAGAGCACGGACGAGCAGTACTTC	CASSLESTDEQYF